The 9 T cell receptor beta chains in this list originate from one sample, sequenced in a study of shared clonotypes between healthy human individuals. Measured with immunoSEQ multiplex PCR; TCRdb has only the in-frame clones, and not every one. The sample carries hundreds of thousands of clones, 90% to 97% recorded once. The source material was naive CD4+ T cells sorted from blood. Regarding subset: CD45RA+ positively selected. Receptor source: a woman aged 30 to 39 in good health.

This chain links TRBV7-8 with TRBJ2-3; 11 bases line up with TRBD1. Looked up from germline, CDR1 is SGHVS and CDR2 is FQNEAQ. Germline trimming cut 3 bases from V and 3 bases from J; bases unmatched to any gene: 8. The CDR3 sequence is 17 residues long. As DNA, the CDR3 is TGTGCCAGCAGCTTTCTGACCCGGGACAGGGGGACAGATACGCAGTATTTT. Protein sequence: CASSFLTRDRGTDTQYF.

This clone was observed once. J is TRBJ2-1 and V is TRBV5-1; 8 bases align to TRBD2. J lost 8 bases, V lost 0 bases, and 10 bases had no gene match. The length of the CDR3 is 16 residues. The germline V gene has CDR1 SGHRS and CDR2 YFSETQ. CDR3 region: CASSLVIGRVLHEQFF. CDR3 nucleotide sequence: TGCGCCAGCAGCTTGGTCATCGGGAGGGTACTACATGAGCAGTTCTTC.

The chain combines TRBV28 with TRBJ2-5; 12 nucleotides match TRBD2. Germline CDR1 MDHEN, CDR2 SYDVKM. V gave up 2 bases and J gave up 2 bases; unmatched junction bases: 3. This CDR3 is built from 16 residues. DNA for the CDR3: TGTGCCAGCAGTTTAACACTAGCGGGAGGTCAAGAGACCCAGTACTTC. It translates to CASSLTLAGGQETQYF.

The chain is built from TRBV6-5 and TRBJ1-6; no firm D call. This CDR3 contains 15 residues. Germline lookup yields CDR1 MNHEY and CDR2 SVGAGI. The V end lost 4 bases, the J end lost 7 bases, and 14 bases lay between the germline ends. The CDR3 is CASSSWAADNSPLHF. CDR3 nucleotides: TGTGCCAGCAGTTCCTGGGCGGCCGACAATTCACCCCTCCACTTT.

The rearrangement uses TRBV28 and TRBJ1-5; D unclear. Trimming left V 8 bases short and J 0 bases short, with 11 bases between. The germline gives CDR1 MDHEN, CDR2 SYDVKM. The CDR3 loop spans 14 amino acids. CDR3 nucleotide sequence: TGTGCCAGCGCCGTCGTGTATAGCAATCAGCCCCAGCATTTT. This encodes CASAVVYSNQPQHF.

The chain links TRBV5-1 to TRBJ2-3; 7 nucleotides line up with TRBD1. The CDR3 has 15 amino acids. CDR1 and CDR2 from the germline V gene are SGHRS and YFSETQ. The ends lost 1 base at V and 2 bases at J; junction bases unmatched: 4. The CDR3 sequence: CASSLRGLITDTQYF. In nucleotides, the CDR3 is TGCGCCAGCAGCTTGAGGGGGCTTATCACAGATACGCAGTATTTT.

The chain is built from TRBV11-2 and TRBJ2-7; the match to TRBD2 covers 10 bases. Trimming removed 5 bases from V and 3 bases from J; junction bases left unmatched: 7. CDR1 SGHAT and CDR2 FQNNGV come from the germline V gene. This CDR3 spans 15 amino acids. CDR3 coding DNA: TGTGCCAGCAGCCTTAGCGGGAGGATCAGCTACGAGCAGTACTTC. Amino acids: CASSLSGRISYEQYF.

J is TRBJ2-7 and V is TRBV28; 10 bases line up with TRBD2. The germline gives CDR1 MDHEN, CDR2 SYDVKM. The length of the CDR3 is 15 residues. The junction had 2 bases not matched to a gene; V was cut back by 2 bases and J by 1 base. The CDR3 here is CASSLLAGVSYEQYF. CDR3 coding DNA: TGTGCCAGCAGTTTACTAGCGGGGGTATCCTACGAGCAGTACTTC.

This chain uses TRBV7-8 with TRBJ1-4, with D possibly being TRBD1 (6 bases). The CDR3 runs to 16 residues. V was clipped by 1 base and J by 2 bases, with 11 bases between them. Looked up from germline, CDR1 is SGHVS and CDR2 is FQNEAQ. The CDR3 reads CASSLEGGWTNEKLFF. CDR3 in DNA: TGTGCCAGCAGCTTAGAGGGGGGATGGACTAATGAAAAACTGTTTTTT.